This TCR beta chain came from a study of beta chain features in type 1 diabetes (dated by TCRdb to between 2017 and 2018). Some background on the complete study: Patients and healthy donors did not differ in mean age, gender distribution, total cell number or subset yield. Across all samples, some 99 million sorted cells were examined, and cell number per subset correlated strongly with RNA yield. In the study, recently diagnosed type 1 diabetes patients and matched healthy donors were compared on the TCRB repertoires of their sorted circulating CD4+ T cell subsets. Whereas all 30 or so donors provided naive and central memory subsets, regulatory and stem cell-like memory subsets were isolated from just 8 patients and roughly eight healthy donors. Study-wide conclusions, independent of this receptor: Because cDNA was sequenced instead of genomic DNA, highly expressing activated cells could be over-represented, though the groups showed no difference in activation or CD3 levels. Naive, central memory and regulatory TCRB repertoires appeared to be more alike among patients than among healthy donors. Type 1 diabetes patients showed a moderate but significant shortening of TCRB CDR3 length in all four CD4+ subsets. PCR may preferentially amplify shorter templates, but because patient and control samples were amplified and corrected together, any resulting skew would affect both groups equally. Because small numbers of individuals were included in the HLA sub-analyses, any influence of HLA type on TCRB rearrangement was left unresolved. Fewer insertions and more nucleotide deletions at VDJ recombination sites were observed in patients with type 1 diabetes, implying thymic rearrangement abnormalities.

The junction shows trimming of 5 bases on V and 5 bases on J, plus 10 bases between the germline ends. Spanning cysteine to phenylalanine, the CDR3 consists of 13 amino acids. Solely the CDR3 DNA is kept, with 39 bases framed from the first base. Per the germline V gene, MDHEN is the CDR1 and SYDVKM is the CDR2. Only a few counts were recorded for this clone. Its target antigen remains unknown. Base qualities are not at hand, and no much larger clone is one base apart. All of the isolated RNA was reverse transcribed with the High Capacity cDNA Reverse Transcription Kit, so expressed TCRB transcripts were sequenced. Deep immunoSEQ sequencing was applied to naive, central memory and regulatory T cell samples, giving an average of about 3.57 million total reads per sample. Sorted cells were lysed in RLT buffer and RNA was extracted with DNase-treated RNeasy Micro or Mini kits, depending on cell number. Each cell subset was processed separately to prevent cross-contamination, with patient and healthy donor samples processed together. Using the immunoSEQ multiplex PCR, TCRB sequences were amplified from cDNA into 87-bp fragments spanning the CDR3 region. The amplicons were sequenced using the Illumina HiSeq platform. The original pipeline was this. PCR bias was corrected computationally using synthetic template baselines, and reads within Hamming distance 2 were collapsed, with unmergeable singletons discarded. Reads were aligned against IMGT so that V, D and J genes, CDR3 length and insertions or deletions at six rearrangement sites could be assigned. Within each subset, clonotype counts were normalized to the number of sorted cells before true diversity and Gini coefficients were calculated with the tcR R package. The overlap coefficient, calculated on TCRB nucleotide sequences, was used to quantify repertoire sharing. Out-of-frame TCRB sequences from naive cells were analyzed to stand in for the pre-selection repertoire. Drawn from immuneACCESS, this table holds only the in-frame rearrangements with V and J called that TCRdb kept. Clones are partly lost; checked studies trace under half to an unresolved V gene and leave the rest unexplained. Clone size and V and J calls were adopted from that table, with D and trimming inferred from the DNA. This sample gives 850,000 to 900,000 clones in total; about a sixth of them show up just once. 0.023% of the sample belongs to the ten largest clones.

Each donor gave one peripheral blood draw, averaging roughly 100 mL, which was collected into heparinised tubes. A BD FACSAria II was used to sort naive, central memory, regulatory and stem cell-like memory CD4+ T cells with a panel that included CD45RO, CCR7, CD25, CD127, CD95 and CD27. A purity above 98% was achieved for all sorted populations. Right away, PBMCs were isolated by Lymphoprep density gradient centrifugation and were stained directly, with no culture step. So that batch effects would be minimized, each experiment stained and sorted samples in pairs, pairing one healthy donor with one patient.

The sequence joins TRBV28 to TRBJ2-1, with a tentative D call of TRBD1 or TRBD2, each matching 5 bases. Sample: naive CD4+ T cells from blood. Interpreted using the paper, the cell subset or site label stands for: true naive CD4+ T cells. The TCR comes from a young woman in good health. The CDR3 has the sequence CASSPWDHNEQFF. The DNA is TGTGCCAGCAGTCCCTGGGACCACAATGAGCAGTTCTTC. The CDR3, completed at both ends by the reference TRBV28 and TRBJ2-1 genes, gives the full variable domain DVKVTQSSRYLVKRTGEKVFLECVQDMDHENMFWYRQDPGLGLRLIYFSYDVKMKEKGDIPEGYSVSREKKERFSLILESASTNQTSMYLCASSPWDHNEQFFGPGTRLTVL.